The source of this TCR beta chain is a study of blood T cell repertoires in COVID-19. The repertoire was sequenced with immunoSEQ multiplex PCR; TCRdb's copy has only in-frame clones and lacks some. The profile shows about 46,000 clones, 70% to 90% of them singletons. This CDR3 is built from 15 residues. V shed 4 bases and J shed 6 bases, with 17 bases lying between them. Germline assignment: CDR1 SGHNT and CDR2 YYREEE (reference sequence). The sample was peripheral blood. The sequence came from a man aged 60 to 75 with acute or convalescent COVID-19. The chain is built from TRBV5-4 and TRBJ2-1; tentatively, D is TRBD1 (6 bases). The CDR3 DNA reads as TGTGCCAGCAGCCCCAGAGGGGGTGGGTTCAATGAGCAGTTCTTC. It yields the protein CASSPRGGGFNEQFF.